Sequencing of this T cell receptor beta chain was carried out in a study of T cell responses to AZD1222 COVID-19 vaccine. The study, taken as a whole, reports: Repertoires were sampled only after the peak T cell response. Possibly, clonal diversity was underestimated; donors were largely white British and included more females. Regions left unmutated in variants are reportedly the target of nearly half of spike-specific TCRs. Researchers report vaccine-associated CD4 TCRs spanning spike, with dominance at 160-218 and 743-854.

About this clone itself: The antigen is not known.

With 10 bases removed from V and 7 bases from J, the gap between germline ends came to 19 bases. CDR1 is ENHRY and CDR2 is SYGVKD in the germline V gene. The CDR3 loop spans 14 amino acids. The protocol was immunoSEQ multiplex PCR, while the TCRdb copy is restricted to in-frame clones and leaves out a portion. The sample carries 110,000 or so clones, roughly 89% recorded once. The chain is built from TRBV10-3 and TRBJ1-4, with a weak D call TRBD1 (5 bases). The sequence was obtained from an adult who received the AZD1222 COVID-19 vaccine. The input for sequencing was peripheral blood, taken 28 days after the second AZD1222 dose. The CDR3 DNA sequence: TGTGCCACCCAAAGGCGTCAGGGCAGTGAAAAACTGTTTTTT. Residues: CATQRRQGSEKLFF.